These 26 T cell receptor beta chains were all obtained from the same sample, sequenced in a study of shared clonotypes between healthy human individuals (dated by TCRdb to about 2020). Library preparation employed the immunoSEQ multiplex PCR assay. Here the immuneACCESS table is served through TCRdb, limited to in-frame sequences with V and J called. Missing clones are a known gap in these copies; in checked studies unresolved V genes cover under half, and the rest lacks a known reason. The sample table contains about 820,000 clones; only one count was recorded for 80% to 95% of them. 24% of the sample is taken by the ten largest. CD8 naive samples consisted of CD45RO-negative cells that were positively selected for CCR7, yielding a CD45RA+CCR7+ population without TemRA cells. The sequenced sample was naive CD8+ T cells sorted from blood. The intended sense of this specimen's cell subset or site label: CD45RA+CCR7+. Every receptor here comes from a young man in good health.

Comments on this clone: Other DNA sequences in this specimen translate into the identical CDR3. V usage is TRBV29-1 and J usage is TRBJ2-7; D possibly corresponds to TRBD1 (5 bases). Per germline, CDR1 SQVTM and CDR2 ANQGSEA. V was shortened by 6 bases and J by 1 base, with 10 bases between the two germline ends. The CDR3 totals 12 residues. The CDR3 coding sequence is TGCAGCGTGGACACCTCTTCCTACGAGCAGTACTTC. Translated, it gives CSVDTSSYEQYF.

The chain recombines TRBV5-4 with TRBJ2-7; 12 nucleotides agree with TRBD1. Germline V gene lookup returns CDR1 SGHNT and CDR2 YYREEE (reference sequence). The V and J ends lost 4 bases and 6 bases, in that order; junction bases with no gene match: 5. The CDR3 covers 14 residues. The CDR3 here is CASSQGTGGSEQYF. The CDR3 DNA sequence: TGTGCCAGCAGCCAGGGGACAGGGGGCTCCGAGCAGTACTTC. The full variable domain, with the rest looked up from reference TRBV5-4 and TRBJ2-7, is ETGVTQSPTHLIKTRGQQVTLRCSSQSGHNTVSWYQQALGQGPQFIFQYYREEENGRGNFPPRFSGLQFPNYSSELNVNALELDDSALYLCASSQGTGGSEQYFGPGTRLTVT.

The chain combines TRBV7-9 with TRBJ1-2; D remains unclear. This CDR3 contains 16 residues. The ends were cut back, 1 base at V and 0 bases at J, with 12 bases in the middle. Germline V CDR1 and CDR2: SEHNR, FQNEAQ (reference sequence). CDR3 DNA: TGTGCCAGCAGCTTAGGTAGGGCAGCGGCTAACTATGGCTACACCTTC. Encoded protein: CASSLGRAAANYGYTF. The full variable domain, with the rest looked up from reference TRBV7-9 and TRBJ1-2, is DTGVSQNPRHKITKRGQNVTFRCDPISEHNRLYWYRQTLGQGPEFLTYFQNEAQLEKSRLLSDRFSAERPKGSFSTLEIQRTEQGDSAMYLCASSLGRAAANYGYTFGSGTRLTVV.

Of note for this clone: Other DNA sequences of this sample code for an identical CDR3. The V and J genes are TRBV27 and TRBJ1-2; 7 bases map to TRBD1. This CDR3 has 13 residues. Looked up from germline, CDR1 is MNHEY and CDR2 is SMNVEV (reference sequence). V was pared by 5 bases and J by 3 bases, with 3 bases of the junction left unmatched. CDR3 in DNA: TGTGCCAGCAGTGGGGGGACAGACTATGGCTACACCTTC. Translating gives CASSGGTDYGYTF.

The rearrangement uses TRBV6-6 and TRBJ1-5, with D possibly TRBD1 on 5 matching bases. CDR1 is MNHNY, CDR2 SVGAGI, per germline (reference sequence). V shed 5 bases and J shed 0 bases, with 14 bases lying between them. This CDR3 comprises 16 residues. The CDR3 sequence is CASSPDSLDSNQPQHF. In DNA form, the CDR3 reads TGTGCCAGCAGTCCCGACAGTTTAGATAGCAATCAGCCCCAGCATTTT.

This chain joins TRBV13 and TRBJ1-1, with TRBD1 matching 8 bases. V shed 3 bases and J 5 bases; nucleotides not matched to a gene: 5. Germline V gene lookup returns CDR1 PRHDT and CDR2 FYEKMQ (reference sequence). The CDR3 contains 14 residues. The chain's CDR3 is CASSFGQGGTEAFF. The CDR3 region has the DNA TGTGCCAGCAGCTTTGGACAGGGCGGAACTGAAGCTTTCTTT.

This rearrangement joins TRBV2 to TRBJ1-1, with D unresolved. The V gene lost 4 bases and the J gene lost 6 bases, with 12 bases spanning the gap. Germline V gives CDR1 SNHLY, CDR2 FYNNEI. This CDR3 region has 13 residues. CDR3 nucleotide sequence: TGTGCCAGCAGTGGAGGCAGGCGTGCTGAAGCTTTCTTT. Its protein product is CASSGGRRAEAFF.

Only one count was recorded for this clone. The rearrangement uses TRBV29-1 and TRBJ1-1; D is perhaps TRBD1 (6 bases). The CDR3 consists of 12 residues. Between the trimmed V and J ends, which lost 1 base and 6 bases, there was a span of 9 bases. In germline, CDR1 is SQVTM, CDR2 ANQGSEA. CDR3 region: CSVEGTAPEAFF. The CDR3 DNA reads as TGCAGCGTTGAAGGGACAGCCCCTGAAGCTTTCTTT.

The chain joins TRBV6-6 to TRBJ2-1; maybe TRBD2 (5 bases). Trimming shortened V by 8 bases and J by 2 bases, and 19 bases separated the two germline ends. This CDR3 region has 16 residues. Germline V gene data show CDR1 as MNHNY and CDR2 as SVGAGI (reference sequence). CDR3 coding DNA: TGTGCCAGCCTCGAAAAAGCGGCTATGGCCTACAATGAGCAGTTCTTC. Amino acids: CASLEKAAMAYNEQFF.

This clone occurred a few times. This chain uses TRBV25-1 with TRBJ2-5, with D perhaps TRBD1 (6 bases). The CDR3 covers 13 residues. CDR1 MGHDK and CDR2 SYGVNS come from the germline V gene. V was pared by 4 bases and J by 2 bases, with 8 bases between. For the CDR3, the DNA is TGTGCCAGCAGTGCGGACAGACAAGAGACCCAGTACTTC. Translation gives CASSADRQETQYF.

The gene calls are TRBV12-5 and TRBJ1-5, with TRBD1 identical over 11 bases. Germline V gene lookup returns CDR1 LGHNT and CDR2 FRNRAP. CDR3 size: 18 residues. V lost 1 base and J lost 4; bases outside the gene matches: 9. CDR3 amino acids: CASGLGPPGQGDNQPQHF. DNA for the CDR3: TGTGCTAGTGGTTTGGGTCCCCCGGGACAGGGGGATAATCAGCCCCAGCATTTT.

The J gene is TRBJ2-7, the V gene TRBV4-1; D is tentatively TRBD1 or TRBD2 (5 bases each). The CDR3 runs 14 residues. Germline values: CDR1 MGHRA, CDR2 YSYEKL. Trimming stripped 1 base from V and 5 bases from J, with 12 bases between. CDR3 DNA: TGCGCCAGCAGCCAAGGTCAGGGAGTCCACGAGCAGTACTTC. Translated: CASSQGQGVHEQYF.

The gene calls are TRBV29-1 and TRBJ2-1; D unclear. The germline CDR1 and CDR2 sequences are SQVTM and ANQGSEA. Trimming shortened V by 0 bases and J by 6 bases, and 9 bases separated the two germline ends. CDR3 size: 13 residues. The CDR3, as DNA: TGCAGCGTTGAAGAAACTTTAGCCAATGAGCAGTTCTTC. Amino acids: CSVEETLANEQFF.

The chain couples TRBV10-1 to TRBJ1-4, with 7 bases aligning to TRBD1. J gave up 10 bases and V 7 bases, and 12 bases lay outside the gene matches. The germline gives CDR1 WNHNN, CDR2 SYGVQD (reference sequence). This CDR3 has 14 residues. The CDR3 is CASMPQGLVGKLFF. The CDR3 DNA reads as TGCGCCAGCATGCCACAGGGGTTAGTGGGAAAACTGTTTTTT.

V is TRBV5-6 and J is TRBJ1-2; 10 nucleotides agree with TRBD1. Unmatched junction bases numbered 7, after V lost 4 bases and J lost 4 bases. This CDR3 contains 15 residues. Germline V gene data show CDR1 as SGHDT and CDR2 as YYEEEE. CDR3 DNA: TGTGCCAGCAGCGAGGACAGGGGGTTTCTCTATGGCTACACCTTC. It translates to CASSEDRGFLYGYTF.

The chain recombines TRBV7-9 with TRBJ2-5; maybe TRBD2 (5 bases). V was pared by 1 base and J by 5 bases, with 17 bases between. Germline-derived CDR1 and CDR2 are SEHNR and FQNEAQ (reference sequence). The CDR3 extends over 16 amino acids. The CDR3 bases are TGTGCCAGCAGCTTAGTAATATGGAGAGGAGGCGAGACCCAGTACTTC. This gives the protein CASSLVIWRGGETQYF.

This chain links TRBV7-9 with TRBJ1-5, with D perhaps matching TRBD1 (5 bases). CDR3 size: 13 residues. Germline CDR1 reads SEHNR; CDR2 reads FQNEAQ (reference sequence). The ends were cut back, 5 bases at V and 7 bases at J, with 12 bases in the middle. Here the CDR3 DNA reads TGTGCCAGCAGCGCAGGGATTGGGCAGCCCCAGCATTTT. It encodes CASSAGIGQPQHF. Full variable domain (rest looked up from reference TRBV7-9 and TRBJ1-5): DTGVSQNPRHKITKRGQNVTFRCDPISEHNRLYWYRQTLGQGPEFLTYFQNEAQLEKSRLLSDRFSAERPKGSFSTLEIQRTEQGDSAMYLCASSAGIGQPQHFGDGTRLSIL.

The rearrangement joins TRBV7-9 to TRBJ1-1; D remains unclear. V lost 5 bases and J lost 3, with 16 bases in between. The V gene's germline CDR1 is SEHNR and CDR2 FQNEAQ (reference sequence). The CDR3 totals 15 residues. The CDR3, as DNA: TGTGCCAGCAGCCCCACGACACAAGAGGACACTGAAGCTTTCTTT. Translating it yields CASSPTTQEDTEAFF. The full variable domain, with the rest looked up from reference TRBV7-9 and TRBJ1-1, is DTGVSQNPRHKITKRGQNVTFRCDPISEHNRLYWYRQTLGQGPEFLTYFQNEAQLEKSRLLSDRFSAERPKGSFSTLEIQRTEQGDSAMYLCASSPTTQEDTEAFFGQGTRLTVV.

The chain recombines TRBV4-1 with TRBJ2-7, with D tentatively TRBD1 or TRBD2 (5 bases each). The germline CDR1 and CDR2 sequences are MGHRA and YSYEKL. Trimming took 3 bases from V and 6 from J, leaving 15 bases between them. The length of the CDR3 is 14 residues. The CDR3 DNA sequence: TGCGCCAGCAGCCACCGGGACCACGGTGCCGAGCAGTACTTC. Its translation: CASSHRDHGAEQYF.

The chain uses TRBV7-8 and TRBJ2-7; unclear D gene. Between the trimmed V and J ends, which lost 1 base and 0 bases, there was a span of 10 bases. The CDR3 is 15 residues long. Germline V CDR1 and CDR2: SGHVS, FQNEAQ. The CDR3, as DNA: TGTGCCAGCAGCTTAGGTACTGCAACCTCCTACGAGCAGTACTTC. Its translation: CASSLGTATSYEQYF.

V usage is TRBV4-1 and J usage is TRBJ2-7; 8 nucleotides match TRBD1. The J segment lost 2 bases and the V segment lost 1 base, leaving 1 base of the junction unmatched. Germline lookup yields CDR1 MGHRA and CDR2 YSYEKL. This CDR3 has 14 amino acids. CDR3 DNA: TGCGCCAGCAGCCAAGCGACAGGGGCCTACGAGCAGTACTTC. As protein: CASSQATGAYEQYF.

This clone was recorded once. This chain connects TRBV7-3 to TRBJ2-1; 8 bases fit TRBD2. This CDR3 contains 15 residues. Per germline, CDR1 SGHTA and CDR2 FQGTGA. V was pared by 1 base and J by 8 bases, with 7 bases of the junction left unmatched. The CDR3: CASSLRTSLLDEQFF. The CDR3 DNA follows: TGTGCCAGCAGCTTAAGGACTAGCCTTTTGGATGAGCAGTTCTTC.

The chain carries TRBV27 and TRBJ2-1; 8 bases match TRBD1. CDR1 is MNHEY, CDR2 SMNVEV, per germline (reference sequence). V dropped 6 bases and J dropped 0; count of bases not matched to a gene: 10. CDR3 length: 17 amino acids. CDR3 nucleotides: TGTGCCAGCAGACCCTCGGACAGGGAGGACTCCTACAATGAGCAGTTCTTC. It specifies CASRPSDREDSYNEQFF.

This clone showed up just once. The rearrangement joins TRBV5-4 to TRBJ2-1, with D uncertain. The germline V gene encodes CDR1 SGHNT and CDR2 YYREEE (reference sequence). The CDR3 contains 13 residues. V lost 0 bases to trimming and J lost 8 bases, with 9 bases between them. For the CDR3, the DNA is TGTGCCAGCAGCTTGGGACGCGGCTATGAGCAGTTCTTC. Residues: CASSLGRGYEQFF.

The chain employs TRBV7-6 and TRBJ2-3; weak D call: TRBD1 (5 bases). V shed 1 base and J shed 3 bases, with 11 bases lying between them. The CDR3 sequence is 15 residues long. From germline, CDR1 is SGHVS and CDR2 FNYEAQ. CDR3 region: CASSLGPTVTDTQYF. In DNA form, the CDR3 reads TGTGCCAGCAGCTTAGGTCCGACAGTTACAGATACGCAGTATTTT.

This rearrangement joins TRBV7-8 to TRBJ1-2, with D perhaps TRBD1 (5 bases). The length of the CDR3 is 13 residues. Germline assignment: CDR1 SGHVS and CDR2 FQNEAQ. The V gene lost 3 bases and the J gene lost 1 base, with 6 bases spanning the gap. This CDR3 reads CASSLTDNYGYTF. CDR3 sequence (DNA): TGTGCCAGCAGCTTGACAGATAACTATGGCTACACCTTC.